These 32 T cell receptor beta chains originate from one sample sequenced in a study of blood T cell repertoires in COVID-19 (TCRdb year 2020). Library preparation was by the immunoSEQ multiplex PCR assay. As stored in TCRdb, this immuneACCESS dataset retains in-frame rearrangements with V and J assigned. A fraction of the clones does not appear; measured against another copy, unresolved V genes explain less than half of the discrepancy, and the remainder lacks a known reason. The sample contains 200,000 to 300,000 clones, about 70% of them found a single time. The top ten clones comprise around 3.4% of the sample. Sequenced input: peripheral blood. The source is a woman aged 80 or over with acute or convalescent COVID-19.

Comments on this clone: The sample contains more than one DNA sequence encoding this CDR3. The J gene is TRBJ1-1, the V gene TRBV29-1, with D possibly matching TRBD1 (5 bases). This CDR3 comprises 12 residues. Between the trimmed V and J ends, which lost 7 bases and 0 bases, there was a span of 9 bases. The V gene's germline CDR1 is SQVTM and CDR2 ANQGSEA. Written as DNA, the CDR3 is TGCAGCGCCTCGACAGTGAACACTGAAGCTTTCTTT. As protein: CSASTVNTEAFF.

The chain couples TRBV11-2 to TRBJ2-5; D is perhaps TRBD1 (6 bases). This CDR3 comprises 13 residues. Germline CDR1 reads SGHAT; CDR2 reads FQNNGV. V gave up 4 bases and J gave up 9 bases, with 15 bases separating them. CDR3 nucleotide sequence: TGTGCCAGCAGCTCTCAGGAATCAGGGGCCCAGTACTTC. It yields the protein CASSSQESGAQYF.

The chain recombines TRBV5-6 with TRBJ2-1; 11 bases agree with TRBD2. There are 15 residues in the CDR3. V shed 9 bases and J 2 bases; nucleotides not matched to a gene: 7. Germline V gene data show CDR1 as SGHDT and CDR2 as YYEEEE. The CDR3 protein is CATLYSGGAYNEQFF. For the CDR3, the DNA is TGTGCCACCCTTTATAGCGGGGGGGCCTACAATGAGCAGTTCTTC.

The chain uses TRBV6-1 and TRBJ1-2; D might be TRBD1 (6 bases). This CDR3 is built from 14 residues. Trimming left V 3 bases short and J 8 bases short, with 16 bases between. Germline V gene sequence: CDR1 MNHNS, CDR2 SASEGT. The CDR3 coding sequence is TGTGCCAGCAGTGACCACACAGGGATCAGCGGCTACACCTTC. This sequence encodes CASSDHTGISGYTF.

V is TRBV7-6 and J is TRBJ2-3, with TRBD2 matching 9 bases. The J segment lost 4 bases and the V segment lost 1 base, leaving 9 bases of the junction unmatched. Germline values: CDR1 SGHVS, CDR2 FNYEAQ. The CDR3 consists of 17 residues. The CDR3 DNA reads as TGTGCCAGCAGCTTAGGGTTTGGCGGGGGGGGCTCAGATACGCAGTATTTT. As protein: CASSLGFGGGGSDTQYF.

The chain links TRBV11-2 to TRBJ1-3; D is unclear. V was trimmed by 1 base and J by 1 base, leaving 8 bases between them. This CDR3 contains 15 residues. Germline lookup yields CDR1 SGHAT and CDR2 FQNNGV. The CDR3 nucleotides read TGTGCCAGCAGCTTAGGCGAGACTTCTGGAAACACCATATATTTT. Translating gives CASSLGETSGNTIYF.

This clone is a singleton in its sample. The V call is TRBV29-1, the J call TRBJ1-3; D unclear. Trimming stripped 7 bases from V and 4 bases from J, with 8 bases between. CDR3 size: 11 residues. The germline gives CDR1 SQVTM, CDR2 ANQGSEA. In nucleotides, the CDR3 is TGCAGCGGTTATGTGGGAAACACCATATATTTT. This gives the protein CSGYVGNTIYF.

This clone was seen a handful of times. J is TRBJ2-7 and V is TRBV3-1 (or the pseudogene TRBV3-2), with TRBD1 as a possible D gene (5 bases). CDR3 length: 16 residues. CDR1 LGHDT and CDR2 YNNKEL come from the germline V gene (reference sequence). V shed 3 bases and J shed 4 bases, with 19 bases lying between them. CDR3 amino acids: CASSHLDRTFGYEQYF. DNA of the CDR3: TGTGCCAGCAGCCACCTCGACAGAACCTTCGGGTACGAGCAGTACTTC.

This chain connects TRBV6-2 or TRBV6-3 to TRBJ2-7, with TRBD2 matching over 13 bases. V shed 0 bases, J shed 1 base, and the junction held 3 bases outside the gene matches. The CDR3 loop spans 17 amino acids. The germline gives CDR1 MNHEY, CDR2 SVGEGT. CDR3 nucleotide sequence: TGTGCCAGCAGTTACTCGACTAGCGGGGGGCAATCCTACGAGCAGTACTTC. It specifies CASSYSTSGGQSYEQYF.

This clone was seen once. The chain is built from TRBV29-1 and TRBJ2-2; the D gene is possibly TRBD1 (6 bases). The CDR3 is 13 amino acids. Trimming removed 6 bases from V and 5 bases from J, with 13 bases in between. Germline CDR1 and CDR2: SQVTM and ANQGSEA. The CDR3 DNA is TGCAGCGTCAGTCAGGGGAATACCGGGGAGCTGTTTTTT. Translated: CSVSQGNTGELFF.

The rearrangement uses TRBV5-1 and TRBJ1-1; D is ambiguous. There are 15 residues in the CDR3. Deletions cut 0 bases from V and 2 bases from J, with 11 bases between. Germline CDR1 reads SGHRS; CDR2 reads YFSETQ. The CDR3 region is CASSLELAGNTEAFF. CDR3 nucleotides: TGCGCCAGCAGCTTGGAATTGGCGGGTAACACTGAAGCTTTCTTT.

This clone was recorded a few times. CDR3 sequence: CAISRTGGTSPLHF. CDR3 DNA sequence: TGTGCCATCAGCCGGACAGGGGGCACCTCACCCCTCCACTTT. The chain recombines TRBV10-3 with TRBJ1-6; 11 bases agree with TRBD1. Looked up from germline, CDR1 is ENHRY and CDR2 is SYGVKD. CDR3 length equals 14 residues. V lost 6 bases and J lost 10; bases outside the gene matches: 5.

The J gene is TRBJ2-1, the V gene TRBV2, with D possibly being TRBD1 (6 bases). Germline V gives CDR1 SNHLY, CDR2 FYNNEI. Trimming cost V 5 bases and J 9 bases, with 17 bases left between them. This CDR3 region has 14 residues. CDR3 nucleotides: TGTGCCAGCAGTTTCGGGACAAGTATCGGTGAGCAGTTCTTC. The encoded protein is CASSFGTSIGEQFF. Using reference TRBV2 and TRBJ2-1 for the parts outside the CDR3, the full variable domain is EPEVTQTPSHQVTQMGQEVILRCVPISNHLYFYWYRQILGQKVEFLVSFYNNEISEKSEIFDDQFSVERPDGSNFTLKIRSTKLEDSAMYFCASSFGTSIGEQFFGPGTRLTVL.

The chain has TRBV5-1 and TRBJ1-6; D possibly corresponds to TRBD1 (5 bases). Germline CDR1 reads SGHRS; CDR2 reads YFSETQ. This CDR3 is 16 amino acids long. Between the trimmed V and J ends, which lost 2 bases and 3 bases, there was a span of 12 bases. CDR3 nucleotides: TGCGCCAGCAGCTTCGGGGGAACGGGCTATAATTCACCCCTCCACTTT. It codes for CASSFGGTGYNSPLHF.

This clone was observed a single time. J is TRBJ2-1 and V is TRBV6-5; no firm D call. Germline assignment: CDR1 MNHEY and CDR2 SVGAGI. CDR3 length: 11 residues. Trimming pared 6 bases from V and 8 bases from J, leaving 8 bases between. The CDR3 sequence is CASSQFYEQFF. The CDR3 coding sequence is TGTGCCAGCAGCCAGTTTTATGAGCAGTTCTTC.

The rearrangement uses TRBV11-2 and TRBJ2-3, with 7 positions matching TRBD2. The CDR3 sequence is 15 residues long. V gave up 2 bases and J gave up 3 bases; unmatched junction bases: 5. Per germline, CDR1 SGHAT and CDR2 FQNNGV. The DNA for the CDR3 is TGTGCCAGCAGCTTAAGAGCGGGGCGGACAGATACGCAGTATTTT. Amino acid sequence: CASSLRAGRTDTQYF.

The chain carries TRBV19 and TRBJ1-1; D possibly corresponds to TRBD1 (6 bases). Trimming pared 5 bases from V and 3 bases from J, leaving 13 bases between. From germline, CDR1 is LNHDA and CDR2 SQIVND (reference sequence). The length of the CDR3 is 14 residues. CDR3 coding DNA: TGTGCCAGTAGTGTCGGACAGACCTACACTGAAGCTTTCTTT. Its protein product is CASSVGQTYTEAFF.

The chain joins TRBV29-1 to TRBJ2-6; D is ambiguous. Trimming cost V 6 bases and J 1 base, with 13 bases left between them. CDR3 length equals 15 residues. From germline, CDR1 is SQVTM and CDR2 ANQGSEA. The CDR3 sequence is CSVTQAGSGANVLTF. The CDR3 DNA sequence: TGCAGCGTGACCCAGGCAGGATCTGGGGCCAACGTCCTGACTTTC.

In its sample, this clone was seen many times. The V call is TRBV6-5, the J call TRBJ1-5; the match to TRBD1 covers 8 bases. Germline trimming cut 6 bases from V and 5 bases from J; bases unmatched to any gene: 9. CDR3 length equals 15 residues. The germline V gene encodes CDR1 MNHEY and CDR2 SVGAGI. The CDR3 nucleotides are TGTGCCAGCAGGAGACAGGGGTCAGGCGATCAGCCCCAGCATTTT. This gives the protein CASRRQGSGDQPQHF.

The V gene is TRBV5-6, the J gene TRBJ1-1, with TRBD1 identical over 8 bases. J was trimmed by 4 bases and V by 4 bases; bases with no gene match: 9. There are 15 residues in the CDR3. Germline V gene lookup returns CDR1 SGHDT and CDR2 YYEEEE. This CDR3 reads CASSEDQGAFTEAFF. The CDR3 DNA reads as TGTGCCAGCAGCGAGGACCAGGGGGCGTTCACTGAAGCTTTCTTT. The whole variable domain, filled in from reference TRBV5-6 and TRBJ1-1, reads DAGVTQSPTHLIKTRGQQVTLRCSPKSGHDTVSWYQQALGQGPQFIFQYYEEEERQRGNFPDRFSGHQFPNYSSELNVNALLLGDSALYLCASSEDQGAFTEAFFGQGTRLTVV.

The rearrangement joins TRBV11-3 to TRBJ1-2; D may be TRBD1 (5 bases). The germline V gene encodes CDR1 SGHNT and CDR2 YENEEA. The V end was cut by 1 base, the J end by 8 bases, with 11 bases between. CDR3 length: 13 amino acids. CDR3 amino acids: CASSLGGSEGYTF. In DNA, the CDR3 is TGTGCCAGCAGCTTAGGGGGCTCGGAGGGCTACACCTTC.

The chain couples TRBV2 to TRBJ2-3; the D gene is possibly TRBD1 (6 bases). Germline loops: CDR1 SNHLY, CDR2 FYNNEI. The V end was cut by 6 bases, the J end by 2 bases, with 15 bases between. This CDR3 has 15 amino acids. The CDR3 reads CASSGQGHSTDTQYF. As DNA, the CDR3 is TGTGCCAGCAGCGGGCAGGGGCACTCCACAGATACGCAGTATTTT.

V usage is TRBV27 and J usage is TRBJ1-1; 8 bases map to TRBD1. V lost 5 bases, J lost 1 base, and 9 bases stayed unmatched. The CDR3 consists of 16 residues. Germline-derived CDR1 and CDR2 are MNHEY and SMNVEV (reference sequence). The DNA for the CDR3 is TGTGCCAGCAGTACCAACAGGGGGTGGGAGAACACTGAAGCTTTCTTT. It translates to CASSTNRGWENTEAFF.

The chain joins TRBV5-6 to TRBJ2-5; possibly TRBD2 for D (6 bases). V lost 0 bases and J lost 5, with 17 bases in between. Germline CDR1 SGHDT, CDR2 YYEEEE. CDR3 size: 16 residues. CDR3 in DNA: TGTGCCAGCAGCTTGGTGAGCAGGAGGGTACAGGAGACCCAGTACTTC. Protein product: CASSLVSRRVQETQYF.

This clone was detected only once. The gene calls are TRBV27 and TRBJ1-5, with 8 bases that match TRBD1. The ends lost 5 bases at V and 2 bases at J; junction bases unmatched: 8. The germline V gene has CDR1 MNHEY and CDR2 SMNVEV (reference sequence). CDR3 length equals 16 residues. The DNA for the CDR3 is TGTGCCAGCAGTACAGGACAGGGTCGGGGCAATCAGCCCCAGCATTTT. Its protein is CASSTGQGRGNQPQHF.

This chain joins TRBV2 and TRBJ2-3, with D perhaps matching TRBD1 (5 bases). The CDR3 is 15 amino acids. Germline CDR1 SNHLY, CDR2 FYNNEI. The V gene lost 8 bases and the J gene lost 0 bases, with 15 bases spanning the gap. The CDR3 sequence is CASAAGFFSTDTQYF. The CDR3 DNA follows: TGTGCCAGCGCTGCAGGGTTTTTTAGCACAGATACGCAGTATTTT. Combining the CDR3 with reference TRBV2 and TRBJ2-3 gives the whole variable domain EPEVTQTPSHQVTQMGQEVILRCVPISNHLYFYWYRQILGQKVEFLVSFYNNEISEKSEIFDDQFSVERPDGSNFTLKIRSTKLEDSAMYFCASAAGFFSTDTQYFGPGTRLTVL.

The rearrangement joins TRBV11-2 to TRBJ1-2; 11 positions agree with TRBD1. The CDR3 totals 15 residues. CDR1 and CDR2 (germline): SGHAT, FQNNGV. V lost 6 bases and J lost 4; bases outside the gene matches: 7. CDR3 loop: CASRPTDRGPYGYTF. The CDR3, as DNA: TGTGCCAGCAGACCGACGGACAGGGGGCCCTATGGCTACACCTTC.

The chain links TRBV10-3 to TRBJ2-1; 9 bases agree with TRBD2. This CDR3 has 15 amino acids. Germline CDR1 ENHRY, CDR2 SYGVKD. V dropped 10 bases and J dropped 6; count of bases not matched to a gene: 13. Here the CDR3 DNA reads TGTGCCACCCGCGTGGTAGCGGGAGTCCGCAATGAGCAGTTCTTC. It yields the protein CATRVVAGVRNEQFF.

The gene calls are TRBV4-1 and TRBJ1-2; 9 bases line up with TRBD1. The CDR3 covers 14 residues. Per germline, CDR1 MGHRA and CDR2 YSYEKL. V shed 6 bases, J shed 9 bases, and the junction held 11 bases outside the gene matches. The CDR3 loop reads CASSVRTGVLSYTF. In DNA form, the CDR3 reads TGCGCCAGCAGTGTTCGGACAGGGGTCTTAAGCTACACCTTC.

This sequence joins TRBV12-3 or TRBV12-4 and TRBJ1-2, with D tentatively TRBD1 (6 bases). Trimming removed 6 bases at V and 3 bases at J, with 11 bases between. The CDR3 is made up of 13 amino acids. CDR3 sequence reads: CASRPDRYYGYTF. CDR3 DNA sequence: TGTGCCAGCAGACCCGACAGGTACTATGGCTACACCTTC.

This chain joins TRBV10-3 and TRBJ2-2, with D maybe TRBD1 (5 bases). This CDR3 is built from 15 residues. Trimming removed 9 bases at V and 0 bases at J, with 14 bases between. Germline V gene sequence: CDR1 ENHRY, CDR2 SYGVKD. CDR3 residues: CAIASDKANTGELFF. The CDR3 DNA is TGTGCCATTGCCTCGGACAAGGCGAACACCGGGGAGCTGTTTTTT.

The chain joins TRBV7-2 to TRBJ1-1, with 8 bases matching TRBD1. Germline V gene lookup returns CDR1 SGHTA and CDR2 FQGNSA. V lost 5 bases to trimming and J lost 8 bases; unmatched junction nucleotides: 4. The CDR3 is 12 residues long. The CDR3 DNA follows: TGTGCCAGCAGCAAAAGACAGGGGGAAGCTTTCTTT. Residues: CASSKRQGEAFF.